This paragraph reports one T cell receptor beta chain. What it binds is unknown. The read terminates 3 residues ahead of where the CDR3 ends, so the germline J gene completes it. TCRdb's copy holds only in-frame clones and misses some; the assay was immunoSEQ multiplex PCR. This sample has 25,000 to 30,000 clones and no singletons, with approximately 31% in the ten largest. The entry originates in a study of T cell clonality in common variable immunodeficiency. Trimming removed 10 bases at V and 2 bases at J, with 11 bases between. CDR1 and CDR2 (germline): WSHSY, SAAADI. There are 12 residues in the CDR3. The study's findings and limits: Common variable immunodeficiency TCR beta sequences reportedly had fewer deletions and N-nucleotide insertions.

The sequenced sample was peripheral blood mononuclear cells. The rearrangement uses TRBV10-2 and TRBJ2-5; D might be TRBD1 or TRBD2, each matching 5 bases. The origin of this receptor is a human donor with common variable immunodeficiency. The DNA read from the CDR3 is TGCGCCACCAGAGGGGCTCAAGAGACC. It codes for CATRGAQET. The entire CDR3 is CATRGAQETQYF.